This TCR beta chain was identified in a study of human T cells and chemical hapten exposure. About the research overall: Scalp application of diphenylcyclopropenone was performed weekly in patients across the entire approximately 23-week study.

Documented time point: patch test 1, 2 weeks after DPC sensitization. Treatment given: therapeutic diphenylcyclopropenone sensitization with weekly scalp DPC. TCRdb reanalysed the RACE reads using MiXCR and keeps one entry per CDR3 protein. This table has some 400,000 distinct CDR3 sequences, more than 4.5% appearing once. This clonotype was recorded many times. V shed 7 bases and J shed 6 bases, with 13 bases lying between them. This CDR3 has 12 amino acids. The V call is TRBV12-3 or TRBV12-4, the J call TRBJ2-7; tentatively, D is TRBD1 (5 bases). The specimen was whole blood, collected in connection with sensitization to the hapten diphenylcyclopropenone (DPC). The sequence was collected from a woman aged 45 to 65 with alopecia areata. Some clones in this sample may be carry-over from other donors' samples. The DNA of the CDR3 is TGTGCCAGCATTGCAGGGTCGGGCGAGCAGTACTTC. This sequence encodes CASIAGSGEQYF.